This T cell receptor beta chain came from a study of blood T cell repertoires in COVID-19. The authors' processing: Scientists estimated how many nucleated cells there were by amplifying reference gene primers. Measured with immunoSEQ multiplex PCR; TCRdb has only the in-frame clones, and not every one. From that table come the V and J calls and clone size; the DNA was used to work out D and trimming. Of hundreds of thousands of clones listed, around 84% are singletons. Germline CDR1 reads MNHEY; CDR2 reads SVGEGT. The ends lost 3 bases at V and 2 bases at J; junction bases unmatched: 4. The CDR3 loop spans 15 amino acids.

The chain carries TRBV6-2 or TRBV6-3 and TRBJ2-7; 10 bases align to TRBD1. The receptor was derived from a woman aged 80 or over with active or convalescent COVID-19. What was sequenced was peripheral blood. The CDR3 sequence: CASSYGQGVTYEQYF. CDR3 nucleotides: TGTGCCAGCAGTTATGGACAGGGGGTGACCTACGAGCAGTACTTC.